This passage covers 29 T cell receptor beta chains from one sample sequenced in a study of breast tumors, draining lymph nodes, adjacent tissues. The lymph nodes were axillary draining lymph nodes from breast cancer patients. From the multiplex PCR reads, TCRdb called clonotypes with MiXCR, one entry per CDR3 protein. The top ten hold roughly 1.2% of the sample, which has around 290,000 distinct CDR3 sequences, roughly 30% seen once. Sequencing used axillary lymph node tissue. The source of these receptors is a female donor with breast cancer. Some clones in this sample may be carry-over from other donors' samples.

The sample holds many counts of this clonotype. This sequence joins TRBV5-1 and TRBJ2-3; 12 nucleotides agree with TRBD2. The germline gives CDR1 SGHRS, CDR2 YFSETQ. V shed 4 bases, J shed 2 bases, and the junction held 5 bases outside the gene matches. The length of the CDR3 is 16 residues. CDR3 in DNA: TGCGCCAGCAGCCCAGGACTAGCGGGATACACAGATACGCAGTATTTT. Its protein is CASSPGLAGYTDTQYF.

This clonotype was observed many times. The rearrangement joins TRBV19 to TRBJ1-4; 8 bases are shared with TRBD1. CDR3 length: 14 amino acids. V lost 4 bases, J lost 6 bases, and 4 bases stayed unmatched. Germline CDR1 LNHDA, CDR2 SQIVND (reference sequence). CDR3 nucleotide sequence: TGTGCCAGTAGTAGGACAGGGTCGGATGAAAAACTGTTTTTT. It yields the protein CASSRTGSDEKLFF.

Turning to this clonotype: Possible read error: a much larger clone is one base away. The V gene is TRBV12-5, the J gene TRBJ2-3; perhaps TRBD2 as D (5 bases). V lost 3 bases, J lost 0 bases, and 25 bases lay in between. Germline V CDR1 and CDR2: LGHNT, FRNRAP. The CDR3 runs 20 residues. The CDR3 reads CASGFVLGESGKSSTDTQYF. The CDR3 DNA sequence: TGTGCTAGTGGTTTCGTACTCGGGGAGAGTGGCAAATCTAGCACAGATACGCAGTATTTT.

A few counts support this clonotype. DNA for the CDR3: TGTGCCAGCAGCTTAGTCCCCATGAACACTGAAGCTTTCTTT. Translated, it gives CASSLVPMNTEAFF. This chain links TRBV7-8 with TRBJ1-1; D not resolved. Trimming removed 1 base at V and 0 bases at J, with 6 bases between. The CDR3 length is 14 residues. Germline CDR1 reads SGHVS; CDR2 reads FQNEAQ.

This clonotype appeared many times. This rearrangement joins TRBV7-9 to TRBJ1-4; D remains unclear. The V gene lost 0 bases and the J gene lost 0 bases, with 11 bases spanning the gap. Germline V gene sequence: CDR1 SEHNR, CDR2 FQNEAQ (reference sequence). This CDR3 spans 17 amino acids. In DNA form, the CDR3 reads TGTGCCAGCAGCTTAGCGTTTGGGGATGCAACTAATGAAAAACTGTTTTTT. This sequence encodes CASSLAFGDATNEKLFF.

The chain has TRBV2 and TRBJ2-1; 15 nucleotides agree with TRBD2. Trimming cost V 6 bases and J 10 bases; bases outside gene matches: 7. The CDR3 is 15 residues long. The germline gives CDR1 SNHLY, CDR2 FYNNEI. In DNA, the CDR3 is TGTGCCAGCAGGAGGACTAGCGGGAGGGCAGGGGAGCAGTTCTTC. It translates to CASRRTSGRAGEQFF.

V gene TRBV7-8 combines with J gene TRBJ2-2; the D gene could be TRBD1 or TRBD2 (5 bases each). V shed 0 bases and J shed 8 bases, with 10 bases lying between them. Germline CDR1 SGHVS, CDR2 FQNEAQ. The CDR3 consists of 14 residues. Written as DNA, the CDR3 is TGTGCCAGCAGCTTAGCGGGGGTACTAGGGGAGCTGTTTTTT. This gives the protein CASSLAGVLGELFF.

The chain carries TRBV3-1 and TRBJ1-2; D possibly corresponds to TRBD1 (5 bases). Germline V gives CDR1 LGHDT, CDR2 YNNKEL (reference sequence). V gave up 0 bases and J gave up 0 bases, with 8 bases separating them. The CDR3 has 15 residues. For the CDR3, the DNA is TGTGCCAGCAGCCAAGATCCGACAGCTAACTATGGCTACACCTTC. Its translation is CASSQDPTANYGYTF.

The sample holds many counts of this clonotype. The chain uses TRBV12-3 or TRBV12-4 and TRBJ1-4; D perhaps matches TRBD1 (5 bases). The CDR3 has 17 amino acids. Trimming pared 6 bases from V and 0 bases from J, leaving 17 bases between. CDR3 DNA: TGTGCCAGCAGCCCGGGGCCAGGACGATCAACTAATGAAAAACTGTTTTTT. Protein: CASSPGPGRSTNEKLFF.

This clonotype was picked up many times. The V and J genes are TRBV20-1 and TRBJ2-7; D gene ambiguous. This CDR3 is built from 12 residues. The V end lost 3 bases, the J end lost 3 bases, and 9 bases lay between the germline ends. Germline V gives CDR1 DFQATT, CDR2 SNEGSKA (reference sequence). CDR3 protein: CSASGEIYEQYF. CDR3 DNA: TGCAGTGCTAGCGGCGAGATCTACGAGCAGTACTTC.

This sequence joins TRBV7-9 and TRBJ2-5, with TRBD2 identical over 11 bases. Germline lookup yields CDR1 SEHNR and CDR2 FQNEAQ (reference sequence). V lost 5 bases to trimming and J lost 9 bases; unmatched junction nucleotides: 14. This CDR3 region has 16 residues. CDR3 amino acids: CASSRTGLADLQAQYF. CDR3 coding DNA: TGTGCCAGCAGCAGAACGGGACTAGCGGACCTGCAGGCCCAGTACTTC.

This clonotype was counted only a few times. This chain connects TRBV6-5 to TRBJ2-7, with 8 bases aligning to TRBD1. The ends lost 6 bases at V and 0 bases at J; junction bases unmatched: 13. The CDR3 sequence is 17 residues long. Germline lookup yields CDR1 MNHEY and CDR2 SVGAGI. CDR3 bases: TGTGCCAGCAGGGGAACAGGGGGGCAACCCTTCTCCTACGAGCAGTACTTC. Protein product: CASRGTGGQPFSYEQYF.

This clonotype was found many times. The chain carries TRBV6-5 and TRBJ1-5; D is uncertain. V dropped 5 bases and J dropped 7 bases, with 21 bases sitting between them. Germline loops: CDR1 MNHEY, CDR2 SVGAGI. The CDR3 loop spans 16 amino acids. The CDR3: CASSRSPVFVAQPQHF. In DNA, the CDR3 is TGTGCCAGCAGTAGAAGCCCCGTGTTCGTTGCCCAGCCCCAGCATTTT.

This clonotype was observed at least ten times. The rearrangement uses TRBV25-1 and TRBJ2-5; 7 bases align to TRBD1. Germline V CDR1 and CDR2: MGHDK, SYGVNS. The length of the CDR3 is 14 residues. V lost 4 bases and J lost 5; bases outside the gene matches: 7. Written as DNA, the CDR3 is TGTGCCAGCAGTGTACAGGGGCGGAGGGAGACCCAGTACTTC. This gives the protein CASSVQGRRETQYF.

This clonotype was seen many times. This sequence joins TRBV6-4 and TRBJ1-2; possibly TRBD1 for D (6 bases). The V and J ends lost 6 bases and 0 bases respectively, with 17 bases between them. CDR3 length equals 16 residues. Germline-derived CDR1 and CDR2 are MRHNA and SNTAGT. The CDR3 loop is CASSAQPTGPNYGYTF. The CDR3 DNA sequence: TGTGCCAGCAGCGCCCAACCGACAGGCCCTAACTATGGCTACACCTTC.

The V call is TRBV19, the J call TRBJ1-1; the D is unclear. The CDR3 is 13 residues long. Trimming left V 4 bases short and J 9 bases short, with 15 bases between. Germline V gives CDR1 LNHDA, CDR2 SQIVND (reference sequence). The CDR3 nucleotides read TGTGCCAGTAGTAATATAGGGCGAGTGCAAGCTTTCTTT. Residues: CASSNIGRVQAFF.

In its sample, this clonotype was seen many times. The CDR3 DNA reads TGCAGTGCTAGAGGGGGCCCCAATGAGCAGTTCTTC. Its translation: CSARGGPNEQFF. The chain uses TRBV20-1 and TRBJ2-1; D might be TRBD1 (5 bases). This CDR3 contains 12 residues. V was pared by 1 base and J by 6 bases, with 7 bases between. Germline values: CDR1 DFQATT, CDR2 SNEGSKA (reference sequence).

The chain is built from TRBV20-1 and TRBJ2-1; 11 bases fit TRBD2. V lost 1 base and J lost 4; bases outside the gene matches: 15. The CDR3 extends over 19 amino acids. CDR1 is DFQATT and CDR2 is SNEGSKA in the germline V gene (reference sequence). The chain's CDR3 is CSARGGVLAGALSYNEQFF. Written as DNA, the CDR3 is TGCAGTGCTAGAGGGGGAGTACTAGCGGGAGCCCTTTCTTACAATGAGCAGTTCTTC.

This clonotype was seen repeatedly, ten times or more. The V call is TRBV2, the J call TRBJ1-4; D not resolved. Trimming removed 3 bases from V and 13 bases from J, with 9 bases in between. The CDR3 runs 11 residues. Looked up from germline, CDR1 is SNHLY and CDR2 is FYNNEI. The DNA of the CDR3 is TGTGCCAGCAGTGATCGTGCAAGACTGTTTTTT. Translation: CASSDRARLFF.

J is TRBJ2-5 and V is TRBV2, with TRBD2 identical over 13 bases. The CDR3 contains 15 residues. Trimming took 4 bases from V and 7 from J; bases not matched to a gene: 6. Germline V gene data show CDR1 as SNHLY and CDR2 as FYNNEI. CDR3 in DNA: TGTGCCAGCAGTGTTGGACTAGCGGGAGAGGGGACCCAGTACTTC. It encodes CASSVGLAGEGTQYF.

This clonotype was seen at least ten times. J is TRBJ2-3 and V is TRBV20-1; 8 nucleotides line up with TRBD2. CDR1 and CDR2 from the germline V gene are DFQATT and SNEGSKA (reference sequence). Trimming removed 0 bases from V and 1 base from J; junction bases left unmatched: 6. The CDR3 is made up of 16 amino acids. CDR3 loop: CSARDREGFGTDTQYF. CDR3 sequence (DNA): TGCAGTGCTAGAGATCGGGAGGGTTTTGGCACAGATACGCAGTATTTT.

Note on this clonotype: A much larger clone lies a single base off, so this may be a read error. The chain has TRBV6-1 and TRBJ2-5; 9 bases agree with TRBD2. The ends lost 7 bases at V and 4 bases at J; junction bases unmatched: 13. Germline values: CDR1 MNHNS, CDR2 SASEGT. The CDR3 runs 16 residues. The CDR3: CASNYLAGRGAETQYF. Here the CDR3 DNA reads TGTGCCAGCAATTACCTAGCGGGACGGGGGGCAGAGACCCAGTACTTC.

This clonotype occurred many times. V and J are TRBV7-8 and TRBJ1-2; 9 nucleotides align to TRBD1. From germline, CDR1 is SGHVS and CDR2 FQNEAQ. Trimming at V came to 0 bases and at J to 8 bases, leaving 7 bases not matched to a gene. This CDR3 has 15 amino acids. CDR3 protein: CASSLAGGTGGGYTF. In DNA, the CDR3 is TGTGCCAGCAGCTTAGCGGGGGGAACAGGGGGCGGCTACACCTTC.

The genes are TRBV30 and TRBJ2-7; tentative D call: TRBD2 (6 bases). Looked up from germline, CDR1 is GTSNPN and CDR2 is SVGIG (reference sequence). V gave up 5 bases and J gave up 0 bases, with 11 bases separating them. This CDR3 comprises 13 residues. The CDR3 coding sequence is TGTGCCTGGCGGACCGGGAGCTCCTACGAGCAGTACTTC. Encoded protein: CAWRTGSSYEQYF.

This clonotype was found many times. The genes are TRBV20-1 and TRBJ1-6; D not certain. The CDR3 runs 13 residues. From germline, CDR1 is DFQATT and CDR2 SNEGSKA (reference sequence). DNA of the CDR3: TGCGGAGTAGGCCGCTTAATGAATTCACCCCTCCACTTT. It yields the protein CGVGRLMNSPLHF.

This clonotype came up many times. V gene TRBV5-1 combines with J gene TRBJ2-2; D not resolved. The length of the CDR3 is 15 residues. In germline, CDR1 is SGHRS, CDR2 YFSETQ. Deletions cut 4 bases from V and 2 bases from J, with 12 bases between. Written as DNA, the CDR3 is TGCGCCAGCAGCCGCGGACGGGCAAACACCGGGGAGCTGTTTTTT. As protein: CASSRGRANTGELFF.

This clonotype occurred a few times. The chain is built from TRBV30 and TRBJ2-3; D possibly corresponds to TRBD2 (5 bases). Per germline, CDR1 GTSNPN and CDR2 SVGIG (reference sequence). This CDR3 is 12 amino acids long. Trimming pared 4 bases from V and 4 bases from J, leaving 9 bases between. CDR3 in DNA: TGTGCCTGGACTCGGGGAGCAGATACGCAGTATTTT. Translated: CAWTRGADTQYF.

This clonotype was picked up a small number of times. CDR3 in DNA: TGTGCCAGCAGTTACTCGACAGGGTACGGAGGGCCCTCCTACGAGCAGTACTTC. Protein sequence: CASSYSTGYGGPSYEQYF. The chain recombines TRBV6-5 with TRBJ2-7; tentative D call: TRBD1 (7 bases). Germline V gene data show CDR1 as MNHEY and CDR2 as SVGAGI. This CDR3 is 18 amino acids long. V was trimmed by 0 bases and J by 0 bases, leaving 18 bases between them.

This clonotype was seen many times. The chain carries TRBV19 and TRBJ2-4, with TRBD2 as a possible D gene (5 bases). Trimming took 3 bases from V and 0 from J, leaving 6 bases between them. CDR1 is LNHDA, CDR2 SQIVND, per germline (reference sequence). The CDR3 length is 14 residues. CDR3 nucleotides: TGTGCCAGTAGTATGGAGGTAGCCAAAAACATTCAGTACTTC. It is translated as CASSMEVAKNIQYF. The complete variable domain, with remaining parts taken from reference TRBV19 and TRBJ2-4, reads DGGITQSPKYLFRKEGQNVTLSCEQNLNHDAMYWYRQDPGQGLRLIYYSQIVNDFQKGDIAEGYSVSREKKESFPLTVTSAQKNPTAFYLCASSMEVAKNIQYFGAGTRLSVL.